The T cell receptor (beta chain) under discussion was sequenced for a study of cytomegalovirus exposure and HLA in healthy donors. The CDR3 length is 16 residues. Germline CDR1 reads SEHNR; CDR2 reads FQNEAQ (reference sequence). V lost 5 bases, J lost 4 bases, and 6 bases stayed unmatched. In the PCR, 60 Vbeta and 13 Jbeta primers were used. The protocol was immunoSEQ multiplex PCR, while the TCRdb copy is restricted to in-frame clones and leaves out a portion. Here the sample table reports around 150,000 clones. Sequenced sample: PBMCs. This receptor was identified in an older woman in good health and CMV-seronegative. This chain uses TRBV7-9 with TRBJ2-2; 11 positions match TRBD1. DNA for the CDR3: TGTGCCAGCAGCCCAGGACAGGGGGCACGCACCGGGGAGCTGTTTTTT. Translated, it gives CASSPGQGARTGELFF. Based on the CDR3 plus reference TRBV7-9 and TRBJ2-2, the full variable domain is DTGVSQNPRHKITKRGQNVTFRCDPISEHNRLYWYRQTLGQGPEFLTYFQNEAQLEKSRLLSDRFSAERPKGSFSTLEIQRTEQGDSAMYLCASSPGQGARTGELFFGEGSRLTVL.